This is a list of T cell receptor beta chains from one sample in a study of regulatory T cells in long-lasting Graves disease. One entry per CDR3 protein, called by TCRdb with MiXCR from the multiplex PCR reads. The sample records 500,000 or so distinct CDR3 sequences, about 14% being singletons. These records were also assigned to another study, of T cells in Graves' hyperthyroidism and ophthalmopathy.

The sample consisted of peripheral blood mononuclear cells (PBMCs), taken at new diagnosis, from a patient treated with antithyroid drugs. These receptors all stem from a woman aged 45-65 years with Graves disease. Both conserved end residues are part of each CDR3. Where a row states a size, it is once, few, many or the class of an expanded clone; other rows omit it.

>TRBV12-3/TRBV12-4|few
CASRQSGTGLSEQFF
>TRBV7-2|many
CASSPAGPFSGNTIYF
>TRBV9|many
CASSVANRGNTEAFF
>TRBV19|.
CASARDSLYGYTF
>TRBV7-7|.
CASSLGDGSTDTQYF
>TRBV6-5|few
CASSYHGQVDTEAFF
>TRBV5-1|many
CASHNSGRSADTQYF
>TRBV24-1|.
CATIGREVPNEQFF
>TRBV18|many
CASSPPGRGNSAFF
>TRBV4-1|.
CASSQVLVGTDTQYF
>TRBV5-1|many
CASSWGTSGDYEQYF
>TRBV29-1|.
CSVFGTSGSRDTQYF
>TRBV28|few
CASSPGDLAGGVYEQYF
>TRBV27|many
CATTPTHTSTDTQYF
>TRBV5-6|few
CASSARVSTIYF
>TRBV11-2|many
CASSLALRQRGIYNEQFF
>TRBV6-5|few
CASSYSSGGDTEAFF
>TRBV6-1|many
CASSEIRTATGELFF
>TRBV30|many
CAWTLADTQYF
>TRBV29-1|.
CSVEALARTGFNGYTF
>TRBV6-7|.
CASSYPPEGGYNEQFF
>TRBV28|many
CASKPTGTLYGYTF
>TRBV13|.
CASRLAGAGDTQYF
>TRBV5-1|many
CASSVPSSGTIYEQYF
>TRBV5-1|few
CASSLAGTGRTGELFF
>TRBV5-4|.
CASSQAGLRTGSQPQHF
>TRBV10-3|.
CAIRGSGGRWNEQFF
>TRBV7-9|many
CASSHQAGAAESEQFF
>TRBV6-1|few
CASTEQGWGNQPQHF
>TRBV20-1|many
CSARDAGMYAEQFF
>TRBV7-9|many
CASSRTSGAYNEQFF
>TRBV25-1|few
CASSESWPSGGYTF
>TRBV29-1|many
CSVTATGNSEAFF
>TRBV20-1|many
CSASRQGVYEQYF
>TRBV5-1|few
CASSLAGIGNTIYF
>TRBV13|.
CASSSKAGDEQYF
>TRBV30|many
CASGGQGAIGNQPQHF